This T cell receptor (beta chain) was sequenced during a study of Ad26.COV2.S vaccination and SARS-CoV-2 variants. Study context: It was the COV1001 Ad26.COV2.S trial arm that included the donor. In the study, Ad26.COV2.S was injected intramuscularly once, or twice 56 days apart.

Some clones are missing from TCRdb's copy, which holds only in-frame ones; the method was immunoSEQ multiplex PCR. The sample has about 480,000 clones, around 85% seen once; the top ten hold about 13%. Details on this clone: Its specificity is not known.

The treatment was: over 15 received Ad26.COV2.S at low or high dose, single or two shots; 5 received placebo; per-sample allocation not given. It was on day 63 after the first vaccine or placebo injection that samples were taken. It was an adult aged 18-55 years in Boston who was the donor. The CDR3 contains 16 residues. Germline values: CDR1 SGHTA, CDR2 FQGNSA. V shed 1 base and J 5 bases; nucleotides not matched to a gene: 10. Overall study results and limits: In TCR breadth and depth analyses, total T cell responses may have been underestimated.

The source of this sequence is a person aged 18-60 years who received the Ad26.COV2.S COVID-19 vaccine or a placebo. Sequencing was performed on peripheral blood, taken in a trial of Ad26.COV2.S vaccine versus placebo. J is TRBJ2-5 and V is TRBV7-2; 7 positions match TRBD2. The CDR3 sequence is CASSLVVGGPRETQYF. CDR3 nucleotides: TGTGCCAGCAGCTTAGTGGTGGGAGGGCCTCGGGAGACCCAGTACTTC.